A selection of T cell receptor beta chains follows, all from one sample in a study of blood T cells in healthy people across ages. TCRdb reprocessed the 5' RACE reads with MiXCR, giving one entry per CDR3 protein. The repertoire includes some 1.5 million distinct CDR3 sequences, roughly 43% of them detected once, and approximately 4% sits in the top ten. The source material was blood. Source of these receptors: a woman between 18 and 29 years old in good health. Both conserved end residues are part of each CDR3. D genes are given only for firm matches. Expanded clones get a size class; other rows say once, few or many, or leave the size out.

clone_size j_call d_call v_call cdr3_nt cdr3_aa
few TRBJ2-3 TRBD2 TRBV29-1 TGCAGCGTTGATAGCGGGAGGACAGATACGCAGTATTTT CSVDSGRTDTQYF
many TRBJ1-2 - TRBV27 TGTGCCAGCAGCCGGACAGTTAACTATGGCTACACCTTC CASSRTVNYGYTF
- TRBJ2-7 - TRBV20-1 TGCAGTCCGATCCCTTCGACCCTGAGGGGTTACGAGCAGTACTTC CSPIPSTLRGYEQYF
- TRBJ2-7 - TRBV12-3/TRBV12-4 TGTGCCAGCAGTTTAGACAGGGGACTAAGCTCCTACGAGCAGTACTTC CASSLDRGLSSYEQYF
- TRBJ2-2 - TRBV20-1 TGCAGTGCTCCCATAGCGGCGAACACCGGGGAGCTGTTTTTT CSAPIAANTGELFF
- TRBJ1-1 - TRBV12-3/TRBV12-4 TGTGCCAGCTTTGTCCCCGGGGGGAGCACTGAAGCTTTCTTT CASFVPGGSTEAFF
- TRBJ1-2 - TRBV12-3/TRBV12-4 TGTGCCAGCAGAAGGACGAGTAACTATGGCTACACCTTC CASRRTSNYGYTF
few TRBJ2-1 - TRBV7-9 TGTGCCAGCAGTCATCCCGGACGTGAGCAGTTCTTC CASSHPGREQFF
many TRBJ2-3 - TRBV4-3 TGCGCCAGCAGCCAAGGGCTAGTTGGCGCTACGCAGTATTTT CASSQGLVGATQYF
- TRBJ2-1 TRBD2 TRBV20-1 TGCAGTGCTACAAAAGCGGGAAATAAAGGGAATGAGCAGTTCTTC CSATKAGNKGNEQFF
- TRBJ2-1 - TRBV11-2 TGTGCCAGCAGCTTAGTCCTGCAGGAGTTCTTC CASSLVLQEFF
few TRBJ2-1 TRBD2 TRBV20-1 TGCAGTGCTAATAGCGGGAGCCCCTACAATGAGCAGTTCTTC CSANSGSPYNEQFF
- TRBJ2-1 - TRBV7-9 TGTGCCAGCAGCTTAGTTCTGGGGGCGCCGGGGAATGAGCAGTTCTTC CASSLVLGAPGNEQFF
few TRBJ1-2 - TRBV5-4 TGTGCCAGCAGCTTGGCTGCAGAGACCTATGGCTACACCTTC CASSLAAETYGYTF
- TRBJ1-2 TRBD1 TRBV12-3/TRBV12-4 TGTGCCAGCAGGATTCAGGGGGTAGATGGCTACACCTTC CASRIQGVDGYTF
many TRBJ2-3 - TRBV12-3/TRBV12-4 TGTGCCAGCAGTTTCCGGACTGGGGCCACGTTCACAGATACGCAGTATTTT CASSFRTGATFTDTQYF
- TRBJ2-7 TRBD1 TRBV12-3/TRBV12-4 TGTGCCAGCAGTTTAGCGGGGACAGGGCTTCACGAGCAGTACTTC CASSLAGTGLHEQYF
- TRBJ2-5 - TRBV7-2 TGTGCCAGCAGCTTAGGAGTGGTTGAGGGAGAGACCCAGTACTTC CASSLGVVEGETQYF
- TRBJ2-7 - TRBV29-1 TGCAGCGTTGAGGGGGGCGAAAAGGTTTCCTACAATGAGCAGTACTTC CSVEGGEKVSYNEQYF
- TRBJ2-7 - TRBV7-6 TGTGCCAGCAGCTTATTGGTAGGGGGTTACTACGAGCAGTACTTC CASSLLVGGYYEQYF
few TRBJ2-7 - TRBV20-1 TGCAGTGCTTCCAGGACAGCACAGACCTACGAGCAGTACTTC CSASRTAQTYEQYF
few TRBJ1-4 - TRBV14 TGTGCCAGCAGCCAAGGGCCCCCGACTACAAAGCTGTTTTTT CASSQGPPTTKLFF
few TRBJ2-7 - TRBV7-2 TGTGCCAGCAGCTTATCCTCAGTGTCCCTCGAGCAGTACTTC CASSLSSVSLEQYF
- TRBJ1-6 - TRBV12-3/TRBV12-4 TGTGCCAGCGGGAGGGGATCCTATAATTCACCCCTCCACTTT CASGRGSYNSPLHF